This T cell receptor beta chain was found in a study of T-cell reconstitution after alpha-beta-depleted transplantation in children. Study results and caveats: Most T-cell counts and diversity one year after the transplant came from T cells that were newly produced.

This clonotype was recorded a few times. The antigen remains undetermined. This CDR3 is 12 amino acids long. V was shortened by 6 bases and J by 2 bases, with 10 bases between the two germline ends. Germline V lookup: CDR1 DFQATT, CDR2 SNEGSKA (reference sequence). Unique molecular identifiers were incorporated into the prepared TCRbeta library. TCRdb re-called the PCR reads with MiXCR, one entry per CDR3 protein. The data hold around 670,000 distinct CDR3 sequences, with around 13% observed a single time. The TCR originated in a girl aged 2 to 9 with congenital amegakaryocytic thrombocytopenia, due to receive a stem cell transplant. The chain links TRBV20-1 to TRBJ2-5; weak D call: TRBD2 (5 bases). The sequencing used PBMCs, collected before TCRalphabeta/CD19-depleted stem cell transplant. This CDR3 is CSAAAWQETQYF. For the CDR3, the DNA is TGCAGTGCAGCGGCATGGCAAGAGACCCAGTACTTC.